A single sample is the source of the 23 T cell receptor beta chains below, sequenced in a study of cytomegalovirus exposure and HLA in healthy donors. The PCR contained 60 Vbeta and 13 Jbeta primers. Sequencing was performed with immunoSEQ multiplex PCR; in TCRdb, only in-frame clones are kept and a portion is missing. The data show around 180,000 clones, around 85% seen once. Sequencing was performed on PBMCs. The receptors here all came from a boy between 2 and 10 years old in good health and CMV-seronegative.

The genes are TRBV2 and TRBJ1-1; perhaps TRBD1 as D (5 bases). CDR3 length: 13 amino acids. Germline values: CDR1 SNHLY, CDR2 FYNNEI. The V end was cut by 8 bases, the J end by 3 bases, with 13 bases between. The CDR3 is CASVRQTYTEAFF. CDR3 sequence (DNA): TGTGCCAGCGTCAGACAGACTTACACTGAAGCTTTCTTT.

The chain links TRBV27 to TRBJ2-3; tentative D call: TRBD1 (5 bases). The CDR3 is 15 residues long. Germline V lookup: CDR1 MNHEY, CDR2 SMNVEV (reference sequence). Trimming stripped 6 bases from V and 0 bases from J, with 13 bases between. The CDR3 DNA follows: TGTGCCAGCAGCCTTACAGGATCTAGCACAGATACGCAGTATTTT. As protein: CASSLTGSSTDTQYF.

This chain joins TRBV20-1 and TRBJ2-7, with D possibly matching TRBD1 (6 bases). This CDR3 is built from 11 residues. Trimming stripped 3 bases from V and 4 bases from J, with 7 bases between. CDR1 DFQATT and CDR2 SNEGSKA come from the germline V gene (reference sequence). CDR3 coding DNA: TGCAGTGCTAGGGGGGCATACGAGCAGTACTTC. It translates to CSARGAYEQYF.

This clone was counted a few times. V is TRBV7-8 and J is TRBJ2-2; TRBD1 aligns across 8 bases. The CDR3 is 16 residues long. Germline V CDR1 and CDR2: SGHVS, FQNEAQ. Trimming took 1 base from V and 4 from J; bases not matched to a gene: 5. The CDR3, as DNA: TGTGCCAGCAGCTTAGAAATGACAGGGGTCACCGGGGAGCTGTTTTTT. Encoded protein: CASSLEMTGVTGELFF. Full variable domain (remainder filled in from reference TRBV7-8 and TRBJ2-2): GAGVSQSPRYKVAKRGQDVALRCDPISGHVSLFWYQQALGQGPEFLTYFQNEAQLDKSGLPSDRFFAERPEGSVSTLKIQRTQQEDSAVYLCASSLEMTGVTGELFFGEGSRLTVL.

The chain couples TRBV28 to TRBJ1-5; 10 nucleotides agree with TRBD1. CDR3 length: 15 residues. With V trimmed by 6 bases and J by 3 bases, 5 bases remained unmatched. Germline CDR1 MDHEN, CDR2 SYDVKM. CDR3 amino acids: CASRSGTGVNQPQHF. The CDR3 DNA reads TGTGCCAGCAGGTCCGGGACAGGGGTCAATCAGCCCCAGCATTTT.

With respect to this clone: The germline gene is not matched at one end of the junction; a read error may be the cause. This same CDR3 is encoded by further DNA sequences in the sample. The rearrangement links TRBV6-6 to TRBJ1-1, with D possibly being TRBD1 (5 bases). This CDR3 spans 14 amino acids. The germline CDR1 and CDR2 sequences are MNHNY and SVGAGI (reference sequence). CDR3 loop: CASSYPGGNTEAFF. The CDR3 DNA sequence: TGTGCCAGCAGTTACCCGGGGGGGAACACTGAAGCCTTCTTT.

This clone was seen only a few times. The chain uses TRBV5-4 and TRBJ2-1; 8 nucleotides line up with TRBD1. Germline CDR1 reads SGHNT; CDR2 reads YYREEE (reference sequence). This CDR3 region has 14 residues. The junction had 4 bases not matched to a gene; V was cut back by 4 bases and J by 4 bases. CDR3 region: CASSPRTGYNEQFF. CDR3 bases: TGTGCCAGCAGCCCCCGGACAGGGTACAATGAGCAGTTCTTC.

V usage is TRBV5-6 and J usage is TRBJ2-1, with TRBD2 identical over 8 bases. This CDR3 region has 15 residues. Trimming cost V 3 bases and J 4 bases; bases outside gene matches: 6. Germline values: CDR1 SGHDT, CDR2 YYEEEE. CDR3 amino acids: CASSSRGVGYNEQFF. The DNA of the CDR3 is TGTGCCAGCAGCTCGCGGGGGGTGGGTTACAATGAGCAGTTCTTC.

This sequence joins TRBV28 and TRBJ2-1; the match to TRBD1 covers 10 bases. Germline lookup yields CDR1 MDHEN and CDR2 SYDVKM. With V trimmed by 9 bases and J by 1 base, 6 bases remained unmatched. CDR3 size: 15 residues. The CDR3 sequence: CASRRTGGSYNEQFF. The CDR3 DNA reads TGTGCCAGTCGTCGGACAGGGGGGTCCTACAATGAGCAGTTCTTC. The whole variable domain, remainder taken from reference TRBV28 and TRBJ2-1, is DVKVTQSSRYLVKRTGEKVFLECVQDMDHENMFWYRQDPGLGLRLIYFSYDVKMKEKGDIPEGYSVSREKKERFSLILESASTNQTSMYLCASRRTGGSYNEQFFGPGTRLTVL.

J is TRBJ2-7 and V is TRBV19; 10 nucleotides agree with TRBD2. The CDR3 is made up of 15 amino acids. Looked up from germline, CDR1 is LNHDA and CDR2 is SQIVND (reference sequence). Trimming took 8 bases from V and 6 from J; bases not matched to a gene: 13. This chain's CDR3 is CASARLAGDSGEQYF. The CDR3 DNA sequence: TGTGCCAGTGCACGGCTAGCGGGAGATTCCGGCGAGCAGTACTTC.

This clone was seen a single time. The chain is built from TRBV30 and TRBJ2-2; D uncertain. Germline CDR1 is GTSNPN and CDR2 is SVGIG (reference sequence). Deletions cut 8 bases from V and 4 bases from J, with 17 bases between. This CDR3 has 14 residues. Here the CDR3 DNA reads TGTGCCGGGATGAGGCTACCGGGCACCGGGGAGCTGTTTTTT. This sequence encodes CAGMRLPGTGELFF.

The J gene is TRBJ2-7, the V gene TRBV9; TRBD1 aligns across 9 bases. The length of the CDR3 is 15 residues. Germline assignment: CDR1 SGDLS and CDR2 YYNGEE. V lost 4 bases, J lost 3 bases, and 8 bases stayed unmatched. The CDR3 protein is CASSPGSTGGYEQYF. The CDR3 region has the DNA TGTGCCAGCAGCCCCGGCTCGACAGGGGGCTACGAGCAGTACTTC.

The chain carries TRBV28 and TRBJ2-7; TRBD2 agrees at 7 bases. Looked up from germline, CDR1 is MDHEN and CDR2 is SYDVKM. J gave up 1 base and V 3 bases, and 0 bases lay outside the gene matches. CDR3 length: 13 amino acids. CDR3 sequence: CASSFGGSYEQYV. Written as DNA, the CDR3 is TGTGCCAGCAGTTTCGGGGGGTCCTACGAGCAGTACGTC.

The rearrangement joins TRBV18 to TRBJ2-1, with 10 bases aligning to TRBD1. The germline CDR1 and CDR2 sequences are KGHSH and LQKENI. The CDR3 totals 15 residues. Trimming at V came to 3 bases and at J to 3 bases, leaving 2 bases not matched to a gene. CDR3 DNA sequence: TGTGCCAGCTCACCCGGGACAGGGGACTACAATGAGCAGTTCTTC. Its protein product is CASSPGTGDYNEQFF.

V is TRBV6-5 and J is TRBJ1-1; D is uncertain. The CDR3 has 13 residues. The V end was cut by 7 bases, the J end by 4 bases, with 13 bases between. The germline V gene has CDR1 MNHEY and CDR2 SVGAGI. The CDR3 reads CASTPAAATEAFF. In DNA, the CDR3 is TGTGCCAGCACCCCTGCCGCGGCCACTGAAGCTTTCTTT.

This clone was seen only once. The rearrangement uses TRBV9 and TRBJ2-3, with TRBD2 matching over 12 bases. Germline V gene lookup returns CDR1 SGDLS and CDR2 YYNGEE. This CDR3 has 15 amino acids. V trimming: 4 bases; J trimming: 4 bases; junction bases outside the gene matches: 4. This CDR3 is CASSLAGGPADTQYF. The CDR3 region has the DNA TGTGCCAGCAGCCTAGCGGGAGGGCCCGCAGATACGCAGTATTTT.

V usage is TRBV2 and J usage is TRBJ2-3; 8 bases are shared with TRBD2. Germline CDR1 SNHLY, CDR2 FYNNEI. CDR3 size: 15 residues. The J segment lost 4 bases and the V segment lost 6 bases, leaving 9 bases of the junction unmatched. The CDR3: CASRTSEVVADTQYF. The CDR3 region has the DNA TGTGCCAGCAGGACTAGCGAGGTGGTCGCAGATACGCAGTATTTT.

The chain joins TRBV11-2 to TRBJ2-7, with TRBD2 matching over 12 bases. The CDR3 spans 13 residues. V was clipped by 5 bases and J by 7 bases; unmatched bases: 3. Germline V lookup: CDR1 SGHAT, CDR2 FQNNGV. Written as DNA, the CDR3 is TGTGCCAGCAGCCAAACTAGCGGGGGGGAGCAGTACGTC. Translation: CASSQTSGGEQYV.

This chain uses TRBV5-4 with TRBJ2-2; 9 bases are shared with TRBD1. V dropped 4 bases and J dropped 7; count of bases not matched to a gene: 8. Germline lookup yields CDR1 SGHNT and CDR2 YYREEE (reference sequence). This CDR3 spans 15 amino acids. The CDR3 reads CASSVPGQGVGELFF. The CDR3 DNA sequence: TGTGCCAGCAGCGTACCGGGACAGGGTGTCGGGGAGCTGTTTTTT.

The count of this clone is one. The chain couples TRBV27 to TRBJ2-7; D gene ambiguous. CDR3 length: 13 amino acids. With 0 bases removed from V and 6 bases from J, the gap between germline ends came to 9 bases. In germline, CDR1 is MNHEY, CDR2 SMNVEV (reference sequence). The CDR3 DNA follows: TGTGCCAGCAGTTTATCGGTTACAGTCGAGCAGTACTTC. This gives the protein CASSLSVTVEQYF.

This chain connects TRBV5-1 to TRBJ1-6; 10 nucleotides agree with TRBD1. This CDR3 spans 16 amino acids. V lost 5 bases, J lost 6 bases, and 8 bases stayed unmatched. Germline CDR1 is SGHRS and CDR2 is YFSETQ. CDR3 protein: CASRSGTGVFNSPLHF. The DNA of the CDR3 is TGCGCCAGCAGATCCGGGACAGGGGTTTTTAATTCACCCCTCCACTTT.

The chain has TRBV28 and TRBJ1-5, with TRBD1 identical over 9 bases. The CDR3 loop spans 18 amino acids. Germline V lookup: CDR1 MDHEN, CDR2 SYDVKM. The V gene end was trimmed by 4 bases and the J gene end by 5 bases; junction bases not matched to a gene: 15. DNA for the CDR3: TGTGCCAGCAGTTACCCTTGGCCCTCACAGGGGGCAGATCAGCCCCAGCATTTT. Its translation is CASSYPWPSQGADQPQHF.

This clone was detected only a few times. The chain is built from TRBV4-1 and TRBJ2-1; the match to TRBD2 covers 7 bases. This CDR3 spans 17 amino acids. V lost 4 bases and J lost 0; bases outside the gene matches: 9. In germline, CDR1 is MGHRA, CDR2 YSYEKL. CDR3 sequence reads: CASSLFLAGGSYNEQFF. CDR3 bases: TGCGCCAGCAGCCTTTTTTTAGCGGGCGGCTCCTACAATGAGCAGTTCTTC.